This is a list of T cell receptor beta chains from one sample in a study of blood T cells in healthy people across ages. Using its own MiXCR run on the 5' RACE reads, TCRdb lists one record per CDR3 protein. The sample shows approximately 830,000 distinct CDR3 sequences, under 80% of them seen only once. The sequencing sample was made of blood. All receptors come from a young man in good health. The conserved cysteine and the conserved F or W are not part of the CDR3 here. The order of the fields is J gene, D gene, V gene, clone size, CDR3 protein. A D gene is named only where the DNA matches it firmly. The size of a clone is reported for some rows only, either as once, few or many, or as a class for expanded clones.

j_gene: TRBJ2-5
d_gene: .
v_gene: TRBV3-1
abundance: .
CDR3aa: ASSRNRDFGEQY

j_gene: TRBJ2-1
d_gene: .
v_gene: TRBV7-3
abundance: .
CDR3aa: ASSLQEWDEQF

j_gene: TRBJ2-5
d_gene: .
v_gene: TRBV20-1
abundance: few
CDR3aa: SAVPGRAVQETQY

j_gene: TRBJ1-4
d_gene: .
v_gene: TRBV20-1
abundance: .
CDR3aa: SAPGGVANEKLF

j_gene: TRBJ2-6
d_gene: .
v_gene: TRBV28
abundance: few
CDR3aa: ASSSPGGPHRANVLT

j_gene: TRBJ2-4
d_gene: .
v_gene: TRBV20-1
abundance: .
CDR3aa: SARRGGSDIQY

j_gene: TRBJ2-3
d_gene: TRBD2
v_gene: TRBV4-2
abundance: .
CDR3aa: ASSQGRRGVGDTQY

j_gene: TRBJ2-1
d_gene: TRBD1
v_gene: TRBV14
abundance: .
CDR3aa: ASIQVPTGGIYNEQF

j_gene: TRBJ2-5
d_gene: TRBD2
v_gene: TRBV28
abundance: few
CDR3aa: ASSQGLAGTGEQY

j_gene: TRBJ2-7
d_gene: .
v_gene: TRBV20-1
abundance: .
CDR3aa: SARLLSSYEQY

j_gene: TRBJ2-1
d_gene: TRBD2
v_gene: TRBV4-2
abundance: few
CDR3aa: ASSPLAGGTNEQF

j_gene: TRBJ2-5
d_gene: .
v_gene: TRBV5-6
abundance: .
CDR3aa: ASILQTRQETQY

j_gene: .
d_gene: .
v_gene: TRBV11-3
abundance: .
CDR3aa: ASSFGRAGTRNEQY

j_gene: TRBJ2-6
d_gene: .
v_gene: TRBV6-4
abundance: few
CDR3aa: ASSDSASGANVLT

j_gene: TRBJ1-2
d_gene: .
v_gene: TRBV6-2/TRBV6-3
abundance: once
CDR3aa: ASSYSTVDYT

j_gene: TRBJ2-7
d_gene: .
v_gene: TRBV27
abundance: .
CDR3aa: ASSSYLGYEQY

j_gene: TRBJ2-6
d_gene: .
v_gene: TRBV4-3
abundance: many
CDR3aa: ASSSWSGANVLT

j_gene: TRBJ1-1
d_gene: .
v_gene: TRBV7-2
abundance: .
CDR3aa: ASSLAQVPNTEAF

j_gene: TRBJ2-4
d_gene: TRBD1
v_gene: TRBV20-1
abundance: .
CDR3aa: SATGPRGRGTKNIQY

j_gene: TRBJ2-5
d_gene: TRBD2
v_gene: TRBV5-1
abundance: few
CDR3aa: ASSLGLAGGPRETQY

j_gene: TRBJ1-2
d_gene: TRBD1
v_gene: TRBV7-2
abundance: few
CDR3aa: ASSKNGQGDGYT

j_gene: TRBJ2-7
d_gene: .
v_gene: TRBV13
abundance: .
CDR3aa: ASSLVGEYSYEQY

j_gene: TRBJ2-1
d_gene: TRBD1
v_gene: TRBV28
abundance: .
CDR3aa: ASRPDRGPLHGYNEQF

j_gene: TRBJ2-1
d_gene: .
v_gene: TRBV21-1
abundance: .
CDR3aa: ASSKGREGRDYNEQF

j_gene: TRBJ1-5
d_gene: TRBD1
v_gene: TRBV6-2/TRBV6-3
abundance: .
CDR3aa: ASNPGTGNQPQH

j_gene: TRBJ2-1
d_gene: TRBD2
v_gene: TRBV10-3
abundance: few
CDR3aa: AISGQRGPSGGSYNEQF

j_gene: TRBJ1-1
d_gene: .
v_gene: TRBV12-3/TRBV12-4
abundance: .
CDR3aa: ASSLTGTGNTEAF

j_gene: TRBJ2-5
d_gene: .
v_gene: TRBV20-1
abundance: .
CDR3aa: SARGPSQETRY

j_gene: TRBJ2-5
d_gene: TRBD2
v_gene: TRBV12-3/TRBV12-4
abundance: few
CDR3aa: ASSPSPSGGALPETQY

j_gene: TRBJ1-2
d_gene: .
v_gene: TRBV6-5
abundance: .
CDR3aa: ASRSGYGYT

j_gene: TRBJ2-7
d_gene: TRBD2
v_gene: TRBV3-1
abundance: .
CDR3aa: ASSLAGVSGEQY

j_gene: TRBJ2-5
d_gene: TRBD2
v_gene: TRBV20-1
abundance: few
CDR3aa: SAPEGGGRQETQY

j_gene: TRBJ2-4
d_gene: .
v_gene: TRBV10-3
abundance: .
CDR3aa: AISEGTIQY

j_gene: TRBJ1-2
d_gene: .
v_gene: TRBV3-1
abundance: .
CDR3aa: ASSQGARDAGYT

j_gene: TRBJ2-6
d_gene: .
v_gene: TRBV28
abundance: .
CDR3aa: ASSPRRELSGANVLT

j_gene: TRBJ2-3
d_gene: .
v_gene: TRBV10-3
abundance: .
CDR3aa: AIRDGGSVDTQY

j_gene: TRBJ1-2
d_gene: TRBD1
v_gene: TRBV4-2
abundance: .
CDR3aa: ASSQDGGTVYGYT

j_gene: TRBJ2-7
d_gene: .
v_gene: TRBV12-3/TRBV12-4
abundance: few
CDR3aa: ASSLWGGQSYEQY

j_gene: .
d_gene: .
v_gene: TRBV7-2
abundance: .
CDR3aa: ASSFQQGFDEQY

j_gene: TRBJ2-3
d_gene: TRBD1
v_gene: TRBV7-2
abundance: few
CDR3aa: ASSGGTGRTDTQY

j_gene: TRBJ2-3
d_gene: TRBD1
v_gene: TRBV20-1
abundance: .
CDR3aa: STGQGAKDTQY

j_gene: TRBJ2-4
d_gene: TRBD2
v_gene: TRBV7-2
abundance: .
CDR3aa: ASSLAASGGKNIQY

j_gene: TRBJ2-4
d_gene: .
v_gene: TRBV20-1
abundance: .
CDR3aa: SAEAPSYIQY

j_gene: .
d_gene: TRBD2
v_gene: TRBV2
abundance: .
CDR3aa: ASNRRLAGNPYEQY

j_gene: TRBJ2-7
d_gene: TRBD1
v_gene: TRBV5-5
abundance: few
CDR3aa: ASTAGTGGYEQY

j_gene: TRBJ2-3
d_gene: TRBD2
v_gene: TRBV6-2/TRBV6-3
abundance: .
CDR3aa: ASSFLSGGVSDTQY

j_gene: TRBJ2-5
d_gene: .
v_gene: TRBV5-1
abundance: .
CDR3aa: ASSLGEGKETQY

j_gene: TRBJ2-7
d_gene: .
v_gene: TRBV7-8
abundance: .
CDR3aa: ASSPRVEGAYEQY

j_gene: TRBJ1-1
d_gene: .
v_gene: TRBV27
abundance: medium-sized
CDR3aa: ASSLSVDTEAF

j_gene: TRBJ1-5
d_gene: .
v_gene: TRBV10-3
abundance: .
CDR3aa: AIKADNQPQH

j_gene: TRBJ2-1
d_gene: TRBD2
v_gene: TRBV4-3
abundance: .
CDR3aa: ASSQGPAGSTNEQF

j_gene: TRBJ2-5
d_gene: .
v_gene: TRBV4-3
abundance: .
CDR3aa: ASSRTTAWTETQY

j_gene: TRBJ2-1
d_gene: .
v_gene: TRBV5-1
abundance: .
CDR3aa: ASSAYGTTYNEQF